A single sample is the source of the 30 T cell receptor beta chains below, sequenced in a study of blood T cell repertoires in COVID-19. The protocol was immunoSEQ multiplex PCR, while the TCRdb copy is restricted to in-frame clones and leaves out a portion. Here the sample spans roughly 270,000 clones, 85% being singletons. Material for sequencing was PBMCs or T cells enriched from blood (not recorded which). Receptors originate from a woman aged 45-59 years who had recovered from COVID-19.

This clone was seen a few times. CDR3 nucleotides: TGCGCCAGCAGCCCCCGGACAGCACCACAAGAGACCCAGTACTTC. Its translation: CASSPRTAPQETQYF. V and J are TRBV5-1 and TRBJ2-5; possible D gene TRBD1, 6 bases. CDR3 length equals 15 residues. The germline V and J ends were trimmed by 4 bases and 2 bases, with 15 bases remaining between them. Germline CDR1 and CDR2: SGHRS and YFSETQ. Filled out from reference TRBV5-1 and TRBJ2-5, the complete variable domain reads KAGVTQTPRYLIKTRGQQVTLSCSPISGHRSVSWYQQTPGQGLQFLFEYFSETQRNKGNFPGRFSGRQFSNSRSEMNVSTLELGDSALYLCASSPRTAPQETQYFGPGTRLLVL.

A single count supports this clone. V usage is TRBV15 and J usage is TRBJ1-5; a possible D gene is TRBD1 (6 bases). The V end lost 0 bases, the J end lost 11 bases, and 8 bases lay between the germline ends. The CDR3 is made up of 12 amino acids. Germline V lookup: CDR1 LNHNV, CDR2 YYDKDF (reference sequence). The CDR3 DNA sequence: TGTGCCACCAGCAGAGACAGGGGCTCCCAGCATTTT. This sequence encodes CATSRDRGSQHF.

The CDR3 DNA follows: TGTGCCAGTAGTCGACAGGGCTCCTATAATTCACCCCTCCACTTT. This sequence encodes CASSRQGSYNSPLHF. This sequence joins TRBV19 and TRBJ1-6; 7 nucleotides align to TRBD1. V lost 5 bases, J lost 0 bases, and 1 base stayed unmatched. The germline V gene has CDR1 LNHDA and CDR2 SQIVND (reference sequence). This CDR3 has 15 amino acids.

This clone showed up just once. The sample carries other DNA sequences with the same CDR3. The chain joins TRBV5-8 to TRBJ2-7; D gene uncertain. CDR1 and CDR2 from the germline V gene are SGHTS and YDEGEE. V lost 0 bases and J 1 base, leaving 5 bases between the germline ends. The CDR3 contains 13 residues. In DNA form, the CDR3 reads TGTGCCAGCAGCTTGGGGGCATCCTACGAGCAGTACTTC. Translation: CASSLGASYEQYF.

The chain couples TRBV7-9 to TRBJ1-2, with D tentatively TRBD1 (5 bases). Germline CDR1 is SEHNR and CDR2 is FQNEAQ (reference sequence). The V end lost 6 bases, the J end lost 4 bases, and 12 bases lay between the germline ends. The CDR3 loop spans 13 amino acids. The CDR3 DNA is TGTGCCAGCAGAGTACAGGCTTCCTATGGCTACACCTTC. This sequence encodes CASRVQASYGYTF.

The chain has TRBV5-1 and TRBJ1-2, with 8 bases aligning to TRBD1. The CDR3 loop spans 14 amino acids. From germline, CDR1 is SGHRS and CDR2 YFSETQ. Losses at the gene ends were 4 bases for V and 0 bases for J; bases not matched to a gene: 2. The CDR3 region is CASSPDRANYGYTF. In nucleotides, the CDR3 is TGCGCCAGCAGCCCGGACAGGGCTAACTATGGCTACACCTTC.

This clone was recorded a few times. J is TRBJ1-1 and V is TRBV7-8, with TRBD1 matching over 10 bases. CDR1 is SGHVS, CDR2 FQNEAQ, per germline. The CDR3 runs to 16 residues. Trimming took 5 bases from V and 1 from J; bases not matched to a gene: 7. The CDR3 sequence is CASSGRDRGSNTEAFF. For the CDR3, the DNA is TGTGCCAGCAGCGGAAGGGACAGGGGTTCGAACACTGAAGCTTTCTTT.

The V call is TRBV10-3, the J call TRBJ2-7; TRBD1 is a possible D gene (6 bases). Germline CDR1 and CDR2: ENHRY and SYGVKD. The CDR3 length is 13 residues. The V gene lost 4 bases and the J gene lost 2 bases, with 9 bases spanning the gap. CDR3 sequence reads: CAISGTVTYEQYF. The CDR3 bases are TGTGCCATCAGTGGGACAGTTACCTACGAGCAGTACTTC.

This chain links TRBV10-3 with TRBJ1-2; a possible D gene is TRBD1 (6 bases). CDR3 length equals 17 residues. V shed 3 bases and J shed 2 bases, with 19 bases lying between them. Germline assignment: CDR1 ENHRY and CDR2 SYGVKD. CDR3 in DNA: TGTGCCATCAGTGACCCCATCGGACAGAACCAAAACTATGGCTACACCTTC. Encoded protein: CAISDPIGQNQNYGYTF.

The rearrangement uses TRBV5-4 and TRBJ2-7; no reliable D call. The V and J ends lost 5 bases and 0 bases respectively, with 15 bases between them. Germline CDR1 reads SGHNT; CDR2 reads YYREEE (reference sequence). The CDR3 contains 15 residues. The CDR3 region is CASRRESSSSYEQYF. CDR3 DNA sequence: TGTGCCAGCAGGAGAGAGAGCTCTAGCTCCTACGAGCAGTACTTC.

The CDR3: CASSDTGTPWYEQYF. The CDR3 bases are TGTGCCAGCAGTGATACCGGGACTCCGTGGTACGAGCAGTACTTC. This rearrangement joins TRBV6-1 to TRBJ2-7; maybe TRBD2 (6 bases). The CDR3 has 15 residues. Between the trimmed V and J ends, which lost 3 bases and 4 bases, there was a span of 16 bases. Looked up from germline, CDR1 is MNHNS and CDR2 is SASEGT.

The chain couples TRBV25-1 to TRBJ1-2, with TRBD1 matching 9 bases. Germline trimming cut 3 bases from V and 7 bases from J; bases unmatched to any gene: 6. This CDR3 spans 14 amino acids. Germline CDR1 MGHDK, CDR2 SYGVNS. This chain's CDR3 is CASSEGTGRAGYTF. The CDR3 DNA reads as TGTGCCAGCAGTGAGGGGACAGGGAGGGCTGGCTACACCTTC.

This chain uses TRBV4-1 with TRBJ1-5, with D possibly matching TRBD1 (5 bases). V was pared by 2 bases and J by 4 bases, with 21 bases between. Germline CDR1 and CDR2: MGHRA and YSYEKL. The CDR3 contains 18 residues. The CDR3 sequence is CASSQLPQGPGVNQPQHF. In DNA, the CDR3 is TGCGCCAGCAGCCAACTTCCCCAGGGTCCAGGAGTGAATCAGCCCCAGCATTTT.

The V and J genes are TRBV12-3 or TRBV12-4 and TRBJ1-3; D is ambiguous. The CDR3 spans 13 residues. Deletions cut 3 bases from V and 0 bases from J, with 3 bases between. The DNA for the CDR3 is TGTGCCAGCAGTTTCAACTCTGGAAACACCATATATTTT. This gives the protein CASSFNSGNTIYF.

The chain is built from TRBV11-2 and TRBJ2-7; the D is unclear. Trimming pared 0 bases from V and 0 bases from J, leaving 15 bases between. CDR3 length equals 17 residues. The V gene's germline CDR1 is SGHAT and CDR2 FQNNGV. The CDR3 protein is CASSLDVLADSSYEQYF. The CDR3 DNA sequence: TGTGCCAGCAGCTTAGATGTGTTGGCGGATAGCTCCTACGAGCAGTACTTC.

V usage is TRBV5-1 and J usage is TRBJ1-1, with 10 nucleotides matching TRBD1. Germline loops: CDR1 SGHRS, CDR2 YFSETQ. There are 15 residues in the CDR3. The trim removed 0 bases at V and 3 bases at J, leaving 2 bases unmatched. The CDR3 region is CASSLEGTGDTEAFF. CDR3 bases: TGCGCCAGCAGCTTGGAAGGGACAGGGGACACTGAAGCTTTCTTT.

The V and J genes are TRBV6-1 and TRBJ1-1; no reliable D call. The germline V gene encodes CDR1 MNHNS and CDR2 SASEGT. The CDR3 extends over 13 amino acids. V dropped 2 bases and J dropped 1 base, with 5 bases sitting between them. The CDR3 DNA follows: TGTGCCAGCAGTGAAAAGCCGAACACTGAAGCTTTCTTT. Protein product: CASSEKPNTEAFF.

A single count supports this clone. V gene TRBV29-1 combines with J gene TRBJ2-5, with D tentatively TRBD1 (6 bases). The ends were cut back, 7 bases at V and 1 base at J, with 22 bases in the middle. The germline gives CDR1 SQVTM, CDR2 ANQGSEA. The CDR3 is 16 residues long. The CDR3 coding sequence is TGCAGCGCCGAAGTTCCGGACAGTGCGAGCCAAGAGACCCAGTACTTC. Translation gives CSAEVPDSASQETQYF.

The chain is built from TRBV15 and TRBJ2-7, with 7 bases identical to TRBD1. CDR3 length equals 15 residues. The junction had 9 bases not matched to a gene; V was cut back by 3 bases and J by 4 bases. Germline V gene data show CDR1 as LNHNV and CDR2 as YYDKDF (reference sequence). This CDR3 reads CATSSLAGTEYEQYF. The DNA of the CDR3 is TGTGCCACCAGCAGCCTGGCCGGGACAGAATACGAGCAGTACTTC.

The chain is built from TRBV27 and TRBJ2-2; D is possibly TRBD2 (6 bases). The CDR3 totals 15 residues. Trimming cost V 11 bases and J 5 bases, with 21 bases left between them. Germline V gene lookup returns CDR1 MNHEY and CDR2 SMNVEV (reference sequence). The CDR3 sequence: CALPLGGPVTGELFF. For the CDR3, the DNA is TGTGCCCTGCCGCTCGGGGGTCCGGTAACCGGGGAGCTGTTTTTT.

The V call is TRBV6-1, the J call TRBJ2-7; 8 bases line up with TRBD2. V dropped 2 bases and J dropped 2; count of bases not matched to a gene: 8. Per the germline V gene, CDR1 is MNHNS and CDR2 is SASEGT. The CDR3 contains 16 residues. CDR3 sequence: CASSEWGSGRAYEQYF. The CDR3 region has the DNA TGTGCCAGCAGTGAATGGGGGAGCGGGAGAGCCTACGAGCAGTACTTC.

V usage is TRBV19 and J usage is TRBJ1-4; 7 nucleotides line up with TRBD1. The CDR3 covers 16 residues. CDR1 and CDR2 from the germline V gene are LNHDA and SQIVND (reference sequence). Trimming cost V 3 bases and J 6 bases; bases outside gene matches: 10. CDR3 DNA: TGTGCCAGTAGTATCTGGGGAGACAGGGCGGATGAAAAACTGTTTTTT. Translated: CASSIWGDRADEKLFF.

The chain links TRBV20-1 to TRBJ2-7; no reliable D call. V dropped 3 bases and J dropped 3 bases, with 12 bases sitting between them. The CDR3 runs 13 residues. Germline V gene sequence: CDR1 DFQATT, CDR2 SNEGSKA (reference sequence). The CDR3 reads CSASSIGDYEQYF. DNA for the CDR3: TGCAGTGCTAGTTCCATAGGAGACTACGAGCAGTACTTC.

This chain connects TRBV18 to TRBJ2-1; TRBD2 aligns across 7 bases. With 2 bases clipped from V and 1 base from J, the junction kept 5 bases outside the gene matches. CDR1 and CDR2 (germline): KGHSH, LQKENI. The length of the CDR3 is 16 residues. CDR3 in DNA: TGTGCCAGCTCACCAGACGGGGGGTTTTCCTACAATGAGCAGTTCTTC. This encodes CASSPDGGFSYNEQFF.

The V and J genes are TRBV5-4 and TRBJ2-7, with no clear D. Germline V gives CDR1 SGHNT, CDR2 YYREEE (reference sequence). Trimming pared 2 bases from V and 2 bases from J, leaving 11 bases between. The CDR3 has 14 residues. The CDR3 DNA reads TGTGCCAGCAGCTTTGGTGTCGGAGCCTACGAGCAGTACTTC. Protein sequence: CASSFGVGAYEQYF.

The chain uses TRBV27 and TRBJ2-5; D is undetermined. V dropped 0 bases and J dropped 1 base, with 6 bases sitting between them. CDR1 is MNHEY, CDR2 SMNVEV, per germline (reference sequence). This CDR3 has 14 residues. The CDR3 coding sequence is TGTGCCAGCAGTTTATCGGAGTCCCAAGAGACCCAGTACTTC. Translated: CASSLSESQETQYF.

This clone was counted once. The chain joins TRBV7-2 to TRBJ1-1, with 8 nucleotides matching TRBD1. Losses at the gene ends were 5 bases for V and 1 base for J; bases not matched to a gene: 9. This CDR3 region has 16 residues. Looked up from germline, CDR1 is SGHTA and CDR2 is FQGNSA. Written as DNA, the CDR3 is TGTGCCAGCAGCCTGCGGACAGGGTATAAGAACACTGAAGCTTTCTTT. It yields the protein CASSLRTGYKNTEAFF.

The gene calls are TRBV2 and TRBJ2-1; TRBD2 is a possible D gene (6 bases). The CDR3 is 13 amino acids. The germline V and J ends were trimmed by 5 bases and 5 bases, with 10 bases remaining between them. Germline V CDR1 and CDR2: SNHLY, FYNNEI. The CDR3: CASSKGLNNEQFF. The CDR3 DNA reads TGTGCCAGCAGTAAAGGACTAAACAATGAGCAGTTCTTC.

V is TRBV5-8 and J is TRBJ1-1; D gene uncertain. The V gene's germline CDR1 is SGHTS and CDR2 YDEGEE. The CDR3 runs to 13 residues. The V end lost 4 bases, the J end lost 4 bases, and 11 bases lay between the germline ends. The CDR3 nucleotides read TGTGCCAGCAGCCGACTGAGGAGCACTGAAGCTTTCTTT. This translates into CASSRLRSTEAFF. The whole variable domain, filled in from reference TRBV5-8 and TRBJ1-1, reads EAGVTQSPTHLIKTRGQQATLRCSPISGHTSVYWYQQALGLGLQFLLWYDEGEERNRGNFPPRFSGRQFPNYSSELNVNALELEDSALYLCASSRLRSTEAFFGQGTRLTVV.

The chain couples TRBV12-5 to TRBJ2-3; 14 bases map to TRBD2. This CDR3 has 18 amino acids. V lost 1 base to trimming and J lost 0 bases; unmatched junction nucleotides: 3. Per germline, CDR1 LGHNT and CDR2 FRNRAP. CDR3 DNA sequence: TGTGCTAGTGGTTTGGCGGGACTAGCGGGGGCTAGCACAGATACGCAGTATTTT. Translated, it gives CASGLAGLAGASTDTQYF.